This T cell receptor beta chain was obtained from a study of pediatric ulcerative colitis. Controls had colonoscopy for suspected IBD, with normal endoscopy and no IBD the following year. Regarding the study as a whole: Compared with controls, ulcerative colitis showed greater blood-rectum clone sharing. Clonal expansions reduced rectal repertoire diversity in acute severe colitis. A couple of rectal CDR3 clonotypes occurred in all ulcerative colitis patients.

CDR1 and CDR2 (germline): SGHAT, FQNNGV. The CDR3 has 16 residues. Unmatched junction bases numbered 5, after V lost 4 bases and J lost 1 base. Regarding this clone: The antigen remains undetermined.

Profiling relied on immunoSEQ multiplex PCR, and the TCRdb table lists in-frame clones only, not all of them. The repertoire consists of tens of thousands of clones, with 85% to 90% occurring once and the leading ten covering around 1.5%. The clonotype was recovered from a boy between 10 and 17 years old who was a control in a study of pediatric ulcerative colitis. The gene calls are TRBV11-2 and TRBJ2-5, with TRBD2 matching 11 bases. The source material was blood. The CDR3 DNA sequence: TGTGCCAGCAGCTCCGCACTAGCGGGAGTCCAAGAGACCCAGTACTTC. Translating it yields CASSSALAGVQETQYF.